This T cell receptor (beta chain) was observed in a study of blood T cell repertoires in COVID-19. The CDR3 length is 17 residues. CDR1 and CDR2 (germline): KGHSH, LQKENI. V was clipped by 3 bases and J by 4 bases; unmatched bases: 7. Clones were sequenced by immunoSEQ multiplex PCR, and TCRdb holds only the in-frame ones, with some missing. The data contain more than 120,000 clones, roughly 87% of them singletons. The chain recombines TRBV18 with TRBJ2-1; TRBD2 matches 12 bases. This TCR was sampled from a woman in her 50s with acute or convalescent COVID-19. The sample comprised peripheral blood. The CDR3 region has the DNA TGTGCCAGCTCACCCCCCGGACTAGCGGGGATGTACAATGAGCAGTTCTTC. Translation: CASSPPGLAGMYNEQFF.